This entry features one T cell receptor (beta chain) sequence. This sample is drawn from a study of control samples from healthy donors and cancer patients. Using immunoSEQ multiplex PCR, the repertoire was profiled, and TCRdb retains in-frame clones only, with some absent. The sample consists of about 180,000 clones, around nine tenths of them appearing once. CDR3 size: 13 residues. Trimming took off 2 bases at V and 5 bases at J, with 10 bases between the two ends. Germline CDR1 and CDR2: SGDLS and YYNGEE. The sample was blood. This TCR was recovered from a man between 25 and 39 years old in good health. This rearrangement joins TRBV9 to TRBJ1-1, with D possibly TRBD1 on 6 matching bases. The CDR3 DNA sequence: TGTGCCAGCAGCGTCACAGGGAGTACTGAAGCTTTCTTT. It encodes CASSVTGSTEAFF.